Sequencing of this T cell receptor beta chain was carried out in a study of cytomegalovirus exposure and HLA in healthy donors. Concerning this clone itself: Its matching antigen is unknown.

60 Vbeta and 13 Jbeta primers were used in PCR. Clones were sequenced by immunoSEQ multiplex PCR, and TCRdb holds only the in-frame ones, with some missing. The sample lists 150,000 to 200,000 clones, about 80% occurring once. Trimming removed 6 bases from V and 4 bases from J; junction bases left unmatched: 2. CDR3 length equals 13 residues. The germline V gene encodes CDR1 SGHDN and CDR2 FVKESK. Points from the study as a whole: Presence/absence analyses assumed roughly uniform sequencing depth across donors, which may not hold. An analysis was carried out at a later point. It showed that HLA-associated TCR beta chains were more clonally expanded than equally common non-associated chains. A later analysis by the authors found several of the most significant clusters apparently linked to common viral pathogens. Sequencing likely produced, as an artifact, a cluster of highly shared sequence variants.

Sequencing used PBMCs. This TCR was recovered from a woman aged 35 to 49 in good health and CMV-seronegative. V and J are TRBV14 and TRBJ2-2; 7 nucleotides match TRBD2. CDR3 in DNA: TGTGCCAGCAGGGGAGGGGCCACCGGGGAGCTGTTTTTT. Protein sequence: CASRGGATGELFF.